Shown below are 22 T cell receptor beta chains from a single sample sequenced in a study of T cell responses to AZD1222 COVID-19 vaccine. Some clones are missing from TCRdb's copy, which holds only in-frame ones; the method was immunoSEQ multiplex PCR. The table lists approximately 170,000 clones, around 89% of them singletons, with 6.9% in the top ten. The sequencing here drew on peripheral blood, taken on day 0 of AZD1222 vaccination. The receptors were gathered from an adult in good health.

The chain recombines TRBV14 with TRBJ2-7; no clear D. The CDR3 is 16 residues long. Germline assignment: CDR1 SGHDN and CDR2 FVKESK. Trimming took off 1 base at V and 6 bases at J, with 19 bases between the two ends. CDR3 amino acids: CASSQVQYTGPVEQYF. DNA of the CDR3: TGTGCCAGCAGCCAAGTACAGTACACCGGGCCTGTCGAGCAGTACTTC.

The chain links TRBV4-1 to TRBJ2-1, with D perhaps given as TRBD1 or TRBD2 (5 bases each). This CDR3 is built from 13 residues. V lost 0 bases, J lost 6 bases, and 6 bases lay in between. Germline V lookup: CDR1 MGHRA, CDR2 YSYEKL. CDR3 in DNA: TGCGCCAGCAGCCAAGACGGGGCCAATGAGCAGTTCTTC. Encoded protein: CASSQDGANEQFF.

This clone was found once. The same CDR3 can be traced to other DNA sequences in this sample. V and J are TRBV19 and TRBJ1-2; 8 nucleotides align to TRBD1. Trimming at V came to 6 bases and at J to 4 bases, leaving 7 bases not matched to a gene. Germline CDR1 LNHDA, CDR2 SQIVND (reference sequence). CDR3 length: 14 residues. DNA of the CDR3: TGTGCCAGTAGCCCCGGGACAGGTGGCTATGGCTACACCTTC. Translating gives CASSPGTGGYGYTF.

This rearrangement joins TRBV3-1 (or the pseudogene TRBV3-2) to TRBJ1-2; D might be TRBD1 (6 bases). The CDR3 runs to 13 residues. The germline V and J ends were trimmed by 4 bases and 7 bases, with 13 bases remaining between them. Germline lookup yields CDR1 LGHDT and CDR2 YNNKEL (reference sequence). CDR3: CASSLQTGFGYTF. CDR3 sequence (DNA): TGTGCCAGCAGCCTTCAGACAGGCTTTGGCTACACCTTC.

This sequence joins TRBV6-2 or TRBV6-3 and TRBJ1-1; the D gene is possibly TRBD1 (5 bases). This CDR3 contains 20 residues. Germline lookup yields CDR1 MNHEY and CDR2 SVGEGT. V was pared by 2 bases and J by 0 bases, with 25 bases between. CDR3 bases: TGTGCCAGCAGTTACCCCTCCCGTGTGGGGACCCTACCGATGAACACTGAAGCTTTCTTT. Its protein is CASSYPSRVGTLPMNTEAFF.

In DNA form, the CDR3 reads TGTGCCAGCAGTTACTCGGACAGGGGGTTTACAGATACGCAGTATTTT. Protein product: CASSYSDRGFTDTQYF. V usage is TRBV6-5 and J usage is TRBJ2-3; 10 bases map to TRBD1. CDR3 length: 16 residues. Germline CDR1 MNHEY, CDR2 SVGAGI. V dropped 0 bases and J dropped 3; count of bases not matched to a gene: 3.

This clone was recorded once. The chain employs TRBV5-1 and TRBJ2-5; maybe TRBD2 (6 bases). The CDR3 has 14 amino acids. The V end was cut by 0 bases, the J end by 3 bases, with 9 bases between. Per the germline V gene, CDR1 is SGHRS and CDR2 is YFSETQ. The CDR3 spells CASSLGASEETQYF. In DNA form, the CDR3 reads TGCGCCAGCAGCTTGGGGGCTAGCGAAGAGACCCAGTACTTC.

The DNA for the CDR3 is TGTGCCAGCAGTGGACGACAGGCTCGGTACGAGCAGTACGTC. Its translation: CASSGRQARYEQYV. The chain uses TRBV6-4 and TRBJ2-7, with a weak D call TRBD1 (6 bases). Trimming stripped 4 bases from V and 4 bases from J, with 14 bases between. Germline V CDR1 and CDR2: MRHNA, SNTAGT. This CDR3 has 14 amino acids.

The CDR3 nucleotides are TGTGCCTCTGACAGGGGAGGCGGGGAGCTGTTTTTT. This gives the protein CASDRGGGELFF. This chain uses TRBV30 with TRBJ2-2, with 8 bases lining up with TRBD1. V trimming: 7 bases; J trimming: 7 bases; junction bases outside the gene matches: 5. The germline gives CDR1 GTSNPN, CDR2 SVGIG (reference sequence). This CDR3 comprises 12 residues.

This chain uses TRBV7-8 with TRBJ1-6; D possibly corresponds to TRBD1 (5 bases). This CDR3 has 16 residues. V was pared by 5 bases and J by 0 bases, with 11 bases between. Germline CDR1 reads SGHVS; CDR2 reads FQNEAQ. The CDR3 loop reads CASSVRQFSYNSPLHF. The CDR3 coding sequence is TGTGCCAGCAGCGTACGACAGTTCTCCTATAATTCACCCCTCCACTTT.

The chain employs TRBV5-5 and TRBJ2-3, with 7 bases lining up with TRBD2. This CDR3 contains 16 residues. Germline CDR1 and CDR2: SGHKS and YYEKEE (reference sequence). With V trimmed by 2 bases and J by 4 bases, 10 bases remained unmatched. The CDR3 loop is CASSLSAGSGSDTQYF. CDR3 DNA: TGTGCCAGCAGCTTATCAGCGGGGAGTGGGTCAGATACGCAGTATTTT.

This clone was detected once. The CDR3 DNA reads as TGTGCCAGCAGCCCAGGGGAAGGGCCCCTCCACTTT. It translates to CASSPGEGPLHF. This rearrangement joins TRBV7-3 to TRBJ1-6, with D possibly being TRBD1 (6 bases). The CDR3 is 12 residues long. V was pared by 5 bases and J by 13 bases, with 12 bases between. Per germline, CDR1 SGHTA and CDR2 FQGTGA.

This chain connects TRBV18 to TRBJ1-1; no definite D call. The CDR3 spans 15 residues. Germline V gives CDR1 KGHSH, CDR2 LQKENI. Trimming shortened V by 0 bases and J by 0 bases, and 8 bases separated the two germline ends. CDR3 sequence (DNA): TGTGCCAGCTCACCACCGGAGCGGCTGAACACTGAAGCTTTCTTT. Translation: CASSPPERLNTEAFF.

The rearrangement links TRBV5-1 to TRBJ2-5; perhaps TRBD2 as D (6 bases). Germline CDR1 is SGHRS and CDR2 is YFSETQ. The CDR3 sequence is 16 residues long. The V end was cut by 2 bases, the J end by 2 bases, with 16 bases between. The CDR3 DNA reads as TGCGCCAGCAGCTTTATGGGAGCGGGTGATCAAGAGACCCAGTACTTC. It codes for CASSFMGAGDQETQYF.

The chain couples TRBV7-8 to TRBJ2-5; D assignment may be TRBD1 or TRBD2 (5 bases each). CDR1 SGHVS and CDR2 FQNEAQ come from the germline V gene. The CDR3 is 15 residues long. Trimming stripped 3 bases from V and 4 bases from J, with 15 bases between. The CDR3 nucleotides read TGTGCCAGCAGCTTGGGGACGAGGGCGAGAGAGACCCAGTACTTC. Translating it yields CASSLGTRARETQYF.

This clone appeared a single time. This chain connects TRBV12-5 to TRBJ1-2, with 11 bases fitting TRBD1. J was trimmed by 6 bases and V by 0 bases; bases with no gene match: 15. The length of the CDR3 is 19 residues. Germline CDR1 is LGHNT and CDR2 is FRNRAP. In nucleotides, the CDR3 is TGTGCTAGTGGTTTGGTAAAAAATTCGGGGACAGGGGGAAAAGATGGCTACACCTTC. This encodes CASGLVKNSGTGGKDGYTF.

The J gene is TRBJ2-3, the V gene TRBV4-2; 7 bases are shared with TRBD2. The length of the CDR3 is 16 residues. V lost 0 bases and J lost 2; bases outside the gene matches: 5. The germline CDR1 and CDR2 sequences are LGHNA and YNFKEQ. The CDR3 nucleotides are TGTGCCAGCAGCCAAGATCTCGGACTAGTCACAGATACGCAGTATTTT. It encodes CASSQDLGLVTDTQYF.

The gene calls are TRBV19 and TRBJ2-3, with TRBD1 matching 10 bases. The CDR3 contains 16 residues. The V and J ends lost 5 bases and 6 bases, in that order; junction bases with no gene match: 11. The V gene's germline CDR1 is LNHDA and CDR2 SQIVND (reference sequence). Here the CDR3 DNA reads TGTGCCAGTAGTCGACCGGGACAGGGGTCGCTGGATACGCAGTATTTT. Residues: CASSRPGQGSLDTQYF. The whole variable domain, remainder taken from reference TRBV19 and TRBJ2-3, is DGGITQSPKYLFRKEGQNVTLSCEQNLNHDAMYWYRQDPGQGLRLIYYSQIVNDFQKGDIAEGYSVSREKKESFPLTVTSAQKNPTAFYLCASSRPGQGSLDTQYFGPGTRLTVL.

The chain has TRBV5-1 and TRBJ1-2; no reliable D call. V lost 0 bases, J lost 7 bases, and 16 bases lay in between. This CDR3 contains 15 residues. Germline loops: CDR1 SGHRS, CDR2 YFSETQ. The CDR3: CASSLERANWGGYTF. The CDR3 nucleotides read TGCGCCAGCAGCTTGGAAAGGGCGAACTGGGGTGGCTACACCTTC. Full variable domain (outside the CDR3, taken from reference TRBV5-1 and TRBJ1-2): KAGVTQTPRYLIKTRGQQVTLSCSPISGHRSVSWYQQTPGQGLQFLFEYFSETQRNKGNFPGRFSGRQFSNSRSEMNVSTLELGDSALYLCASSLERANWGGYTFGSGTRLTVV.

CDR3 loop: CASSLYGRARGAGELFF. CDR3 nucleotide sequence: TGTGCCAGCAGCTTATATGGAAGGGCCAGGGGGGCCGGGGAGCTGTTTTTT. The gene calls are TRBV11-3 and TRBJ2-2; possibly TRBD1 for D (7 bases). Germline CDR1 is SGHNT and CDR2 is YENEEA. The CDR3 consists of 17 residues. The germline V and J ends were trimmed by 2 bases and 6 bases, with 19 bases remaining between them.

The J gene is TRBJ1-3, the V gene TRBV12-3 or TRBV12-4; D remains ambiguous. V was trimmed by 5 bases and J by 6 bases, leaving 8 bases between them. CDR3 size: 12 residues. CDR3 sequence reads: CASSLLANTIYF. As DNA, the CDR3 is TGTGCCAGCAGTCTCCTAGCAAACACCATATATTTT.

Note on this clone: The sample has other DNA sequences that encode this CDR3 too. The J gene is TRBJ1-2, the V gene TRBV12-3 or TRBV12-4; no reliable D call. Trimming shortened V by 1 base and J by 7 bases, and 4 bases separated the two germline ends. This CDR3 spans 11 amino acids. The chain's CDR3 is CASSLGGGYTF. The CDR3 DNA follows: TGTGCCAGCAGTTTAGGGGGTGGCTACACCTTC.